This entry lists 8 T cell receptor beta chains sequenced from one sample in a study of cytomegalovirus exposure and HLA in healthy donors. Use of 60 Vbeta and 13 Jbeta primers characterized the PCR. Produced via immunoSEQ multiplex PCR; TCRdb's table is partial and in-frame only. Of roughly 250,000 clones in the sample, approximately 84% were seen once. The sequencing input was PBMCs. The receptors were sampled from a woman in her forties in good health and CMV-seropositive.

The rearrangement links TRBV19 to TRBJ1-3; D possibly corresponds to TRBD1 (6 bases). CDR1 LNHDA and CDR2 SQIVND come from the germline V gene (reference sequence). V gave up 7 bases and J gave up 1 base, with 11 bases separating them. The CDR3 runs to 14 residues. CDR3 sequence reads: CASITTGSGNTIYF. CDR3 nucleotide sequence: TGTGCCAGTATCACCACAGGGTCTGGAAACACCATATATTTT.

The J gene is TRBJ2-6, the V gene TRBV6-6; a weak D match, TRBD2 (7 bases). V was shortened by 2 bases and J by 2 bases, with 10 bases between the two germline ends. Germline V gene data show CDR1 as MNHNY and CDR2 as SVGAGI (reference sequence). The CDR3 is made up of 16 amino acids. The CDR3 bases are TGTGCCAGCAGTTACCCGGGGGGCACTGGGGCCAACGTCCTGACTTTC. Amino acids: CASSYPGGTGANVLTF.

A few counts support this clone. The chain has TRBV25-1 and TRBJ2-5; TRBD2 agrees at 13 bases. CDR1 is MGHDK, CDR2 SYGVNS, per germline. This CDR3 region has 18 residues. Unmatched junction bases numbered 12, after V lost 4 bases and J lost 4 bases. This CDR3 reads CASSVSGTSGTGGETQYF. The CDR3 nucleotides read TGTGCCAGCAGTGTATCCGGGACTAGCGGGACGGGGGGAGAGACCCAGTACTTC.

The J gene is TRBJ1-4, the V gene TRBV11-2; TRBD1 matches at 7 bases. Unmatched junction bases numbered 14, after V lost 5 bases and J lost 2 bases. Germline V gene lookup returns CDR1 SGHAT and CDR2 FQNNGV. This CDR3 region has 18 residues. CDR3 protein: CASSLRGGGDGTNEKLFF. CDR3 bases: TGTGCCAGCAGCCTCCGAGGAGGGGGCGACGGGACTAATGAAAAACTGTTTTTT.

This chain joins TRBV5-4 and TRBJ2-7; D may be TRBD1 (6 bases). The CDR3 loop spans 14 amino acids. The V end lost 0 bases, the J end lost 4 bases, and 11 bases lay between the germline ends. The germline gives CDR1 SGHNT, CDR2 YYREEE (reference sequence). The CDR3 protein is CASSLGTALYEQYF. The CDR3 DNA follows: TGTGCCAGCAGCTTGGGGACAGCCCTTTACGAGCAGTACTTC.

The V gene is TRBV30, the J gene TRBJ2-3, with D possibly matching TRBD2 (5 bases). CDR1 GTSNPN and CDR2 SVGIG come from the germline V gene (reference sequence). Trimming cost V 4 bases and J 3 bases, with 8 bases left between them. The CDR3 length is 12 residues. The CDR3 region is CAWTSSTDTQYF. The CDR3 DNA sequence: TGTGCCTGGACTAGCTCTACAGATACGCAGTATTTT.

This chain joins TRBV7-7 and TRBJ2-7; 9 nucleotides align to TRBD1. Germline CDR1 reads SSHAT; CDR2 reads FNYEAQ (reference sequence). The CDR3 has 13 amino acids. CDR3 protein: CAIPGQGNYEQYF. The CDR3 bases are TGTGCTATCCCGGGACAGGGCAACTACGAGCAGTACTTC.

The chain joins TRBV2 to TRBJ1-3; D remains ambiguous. Deletions cut 3 bases from V and 0 bases from J, with 12 bases between. Germline values: CDR1 SNHLY, CDR2 FYNNEI. CDR3 length: 16 residues. CDR3 DNA: TGTGCCAGCAGTGATGGTAGTGGGAGCTCTGGAAACACCATATATTTT. The encoded protein is CASSDGSGSSGNTIYF. Using reference TRBV2 and TRBJ1-3 for the parts outside the CDR3, the full variable domain is EPEVTQTPSHQVTQMGQEVILRCVPISNHLYFYWYRQILGQKVEFLVSFYNNEISEKSEIFDDQFSVERPDGSNFTLKIRSTKLEDSAMYFCASSDGSGSSGNTIYFGEGSWLTVV.